The 24 T cell receptor beta chains given below trace back to one sample, sequenced in a study of patients and donors after allogeneic stem cell transplantation. One entry per CDR3 protein results from TCRdb running MiXCR on the RT-PCR reads. The sample records 84,000 or so distinct CDR3 sequences, under 50% being singletons. The sample was blood, either unsorted or a sorted T cell fraction (not recorded which). These TCRs come from a human donor who was either an allogeneic HSCT recipient or a stem cell or donor lymphocyte infusion donor (not recorded which). It is not recorded whose cells these are; they may come from a transplant donor.

The chain joins TRBV4-3 to TRBJ1-6, with D possibly being TRBD1 (6 bases). The length of the CDR3 is 18 residues. In germline, CDR1 is LGHNA, CDR2 YSLEER. With 0 bases removed from V and 0 bases from J, the gap between germline ends came to 12 bases. CDR3 amino acids: CASSQDRGGSSYNSPLHF. The CDR3 coding sequence is TGCGCCAGCAGCCAAGATAGAGGGGGAAGCTCCTATAATTCACCCCTCCACTTT.

This clonotype has a handful of counts. This chain connects TRBV29-1 to TRBJ1-2; 7 positions agree with TRBD1. CDR1 and CDR2 (germline): SQVTM, ANQGSEA. This CDR3 is 13 amino acids long. The J segment lost 0 bases and the V segment lost 6 bases, leaving 4 bases of the junction unmatched. The CDR3: CSVLTGPNYGYTF. As DNA, the CDR3 is TGCAGCGTGTTGACAGGGCCTAACTATGGCTACACCTTC.

This clonotype was observed a handful of times. The J gene is TRBJ1-1, the V gene TRBV29-1; 9 bases are a match to TRBD1. In germline, CDR1 is SQVTM, CDR2 ANQGSEA. V shed 7 bases, J shed 8 bases, and the junction held 5 bases outside the gene matches. This CDR3 has 11 residues. The CDR3: CSDGQGREAFF. CDR3 DNA sequence: TGCAGCGATGGACAGGGGAGGGAAGCTTTCTTT.

This clonotype has only a few counts. The chain recombines TRBV13 with TRBJ1-1; 8 bases map to TRBD1. CDR1 and CDR2 from the germline V gene are PRHDT and FYEKMQ (reference sequence). The CDR3 is 14 residues long. J gave up 7 bases and V 5 bases, and 9 bases lay outside the gene matches. The CDR3 DNA follows: TGTGCCAGCAGCACCCTACAGGGGGGCGGTGAAGCTTTCTTT. Protein: CASSTLQGGGEAFF.

This chain links TRBV29-1 with TRBJ1-1; TRBD1 might be the D (6 bases). CDR1 is SQVTM, CDR2 ANQGSEA, per germline. V was cut by 1 base and J by 5 bases, with 8 bases left in between. CDR3 size: 12 residues. The CDR3 region is CSVEGGGTEAFF. CDR3 coding DNA: TGCAGCGTTGAAGGAGGGGGGACTGAAGCTTTCTTT.

This chain links TRBV7-2 with TRBJ2-6, with 7 bases matching TRBD2. CDR1 and CDR2 from the germline V gene are SGHTA and FQGNSA. CDR3 size: 17 residues. The J segment lost 0 bases and the V segment lost 4 bases, leaving 6 bases of the junction unmatched. In DNA, the CDR3 is TGTGCCAGCAGCTCACTCGGCGGGAGCTCTGGGGCCAACGTCCTGACTTTC. It is translated as CASSSLGGSSGANVLTF.

This clonotype was seen once. One junction end disagrees with the germline gene, perhaps due to a read error. CDR3 sequence: CSARAPRSSYEQCF. In DNA, the CDR3 is TGCAGTGCTAGAGCCCCCCGGAGCTCCTACGAGCAGTGCTTC. The V call is TRBV20-1, the J call TRBJ2-7, with unresolved D. The CDR3 is made up of 14 amino acids. The germline V gene has CDR1 DFQATT and CDR2 SNEGSKA (reference sequence).

Only a few counts were recorded for this clonotype. The chain uses TRBV20-1 and TRBJ1-1; 7 positions match TRBD1. After removal of 5 bases from V and 4 bases from J, the junction contained 10 bases not matched to a gene. The CDR3 loop spans 14 amino acids. Germline assignment: CDR1 DFQATT and CDR2 SNEGSKA (reference sequence). CDR3 in DNA: TGCAGTGCTTTTTCCATACAGGGGTTCACTGAAGCTTTCTTT. This gives the protein CSAFSIQGFTEAFF.

This clonotype has only a few counts. The chain links TRBV7-8 to TRBJ1-2; D ambiguous. Germline CDR1 SGHVS, CDR2 FQNEAQ. This CDR3 has 11 residues. V lost 5 bases and J lost 14, with 15 bases in between. The CDR3 here is CASSPGVGGTF. The CDR3 region has the DNA TGTGCCAGCAGCCCTGGGGTTGGAGGGACCTTC.

The J gene is TRBJ1-1, the V gene TRBV29-1; 7 bases line up with TRBD1. CDR1 and CDR2 from the germline V gene are SQVTM and ANQGSEA. V dropped 2 bases and J dropped 5; count of bases not matched to a gene: 5. The length of the CDR3 is 13 residues. The CDR3: CSVERGRETEAFF. Here the CDR3 DNA reads TGCAGCGTTGAAAGGGGGCGAGAAACTGAAGCTTTCTTT.

V is TRBV7-9 and J is TRBJ1-5; D ambiguous. The germline CDR1 and CDR2 sequences are SEHNR and FQNEAQ (reference sequence). This CDR3 has 15 residues. V was trimmed by 3 bases and J by 1 base, leaving 10 bases between them. CDR3 nucleotides: TGTGCCAGCAGCTTGGCTACCGGGAGCAATCAGCCCCAGCATTTT. This encodes CASSLATGSNQPQHF.

As concerns this clonotype: The germline gene is not matched at one end of the junction; a read error may be the cause. This rearrangement joins TRBV28 to TRBJ2-7; D is unresolved. The CDR3 is 13 residues long. Germline V gene sequence: CDR1 MDHEN, CDR2 SYDVKM. The CDR3 loop reads CASSLEQRFGKVF. CDR3 nucleotides: TGTGCCAGCAGTTTAGAACAGAGGTTCGGAAAAGTCTTC. Based on the CDR3 plus reference TRBV28 and TRBJ2-7, the full variable domain is DVKVTQSSRYLVKRTGEKVFLECVQDMDHENMFWYRQDPGLGLRLIYFSYDVKMKEKGDIPEGYSVSREKKERFSLILESASTNQTSMYLCASSLEQRFGKVFGPGTRLTVT.

The genes are TRBV12-3 or TRBV12-4 and TRBJ2-3; no clear D. This CDR3 is 14 amino acids long. V lost 7 bases, J lost 4 bases, and 15 bases lay in between. Here the CDR3 DNA reads TGTGCCAGCAATCCCCCCGAAGCCCCAGATACGCAGTATTTT. It encodes CASNPPEAPDTQYF.

V usage is TRBV7-9 and J usage is TRBJ1-1, with D perhaps matching TRBD1 (5 bases). Trimming pared 8 bases from V and 3 bases from J, leaving 19 bases between. Germline-derived CDR1 and CDR2 are SEHNR and FQNEAQ (reference sequence). The CDR3 has 15 residues. Written as DNA, the CDR3 is TGTGCCAGCCTTCCCCACCGGGGCTTGGACACTGAAGCTTTCTTT. This gives the protein CASLPHRGLDTEAFF. The full variable domain, with the rest looked up from reference TRBV7-9 and TRBJ1-1, is DTGVSQNPRHKITKRGQNVTFRCDPISEHNRLYWYRQTLGQGPEFLTYFQNEAQLEKSRLLSDRFSAERPKGSFSTLEIQRTEQGDSAMYLCASLPHRGLDTEAFFGQGTRLTVV.

This rearrangement joins TRBV4-3 to TRBJ1-5; no reliable D call. The CDR3 is 13 amino acids. Per germline, CDR1 LGHNA and CDR2 YSLEER. Trimming left V 1 base short and J 4 bases short, with 5 bases between. The CDR3 here is CASSQGENQPQHF. The DNA for the CDR3 is TGCGCCAGCAGCCAAGGGGAAAATCAGCCCCAGCATTTT.

This CDR3 is CASSDGTPNTEAFF. CDR3 nucleotide sequence: TGTGCCAGCAGCGACGGGACACCGAACACTGAAGCTTTCTTT. This chain uses TRBV7-9 with TRBJ1-1; D is perhaps TRBD1 (6 bases). Germline CDR1 SEHNR, CDR2 FQNEAQ (reference sequence). The CDR3 consists of 14 residues. Trimming pared 5 bases from V and 1 base from J, leaving 11 bases between.

V and J are TRBV6-4 and TRBJ2-7, with 11 bases aligning to TRBD1. Germline V gene sequence: CDR1 MRHNA, CDR2 SNTAGT. The CDR3 is 14 amino acids. V lost 6 bases to trimming and J lost 3 bases; unmatched junction nucleotides: 4. The CDR3: CASRVGQGDYEQYF. The CDR3, as DNA: TGTGCCAGCAGGGTGGGACAGGGGGACTACGAGCAGTACTTC.

This clonotype appeared a few times. The J gene is TRBJ1-6, the V gene TRBV20-1; 7 positions agree with TRBD1. V was clipped by 4 bases and J by 0 bases; unmatched bases: 6. The CDR3 sequence is 16 residues long. Germline values: CDR1 DFQATT, CDR2 SNEGSKA (reference sequence). This chain's CDR3 is CSANDRENSYNSPLHF. CDR3 DNA sequence: TGCAGTGCTAACGACAGGGAGAACTCCTATAATTCACCCCTCCACTTT.

This clonotype was counted a few times. The J gene is TRBJ1-1, the V gene TRBV11-3; 7 bases fit TRBD1. Unmatched junction bases numbered 7, after V lost 6 bases and J lost 0 bases. The V gene's germline CDR1 is SGHNT and CDR2 YENEEA. The CDR3 length is 15 residues. The CDR3 loop reads CASRQKTGLNTEAFF. In DNA, the CDR3 is TGTGCCAGCAGACAGAAGACAGGGTTGAACACTGAAGCTTTCTTT.

This sequence joins TRBV4-3 and TRBJ1-2; perhaps TRBD1 as D (6 bases). The CDR3 consists of 14 residues. Deletions cut 0 bases from V and 6 bases from J, with 11 bases between. The V gene's germline CDR1 is LGHNA and CDR2 YSLEER. The CDR3 DNA reads TGCGCCAGCAGCCAAGATCGCAGGGGCAATGGCTACACCTTC. It is translated as CASSQDRRGNGYTF.

V gene TRBV20-1 combines with J gene TRBJ1-5; D remains ambiguous. The CDR3 is 12 residues long. Trimming pared 3 bases from V and 7 bases from J, leaving 10 bases between. The germline V gene has CDR1 DFQATT and CDR2 SNEGSKA (reference sequence). The CDR3 nucleotides are TGCAGTGCTAGTAGCGGGAGACAGCCCCAGCATTTT. It yields the protein CSASSGRQPQHF.

This clonotype was counted only a few times. J is TRBJ1-5 and V is TRBV20-1; D ambiguous. This CDR3 comprises 14 residues. Germline CDR1 DFQATT, CDR2 SNEGSKA (reference sequence). Trimming took 3 bases from V and 0 from J, leaving 9 bases between them. CDR3 coding DNA: TGCAGTGCTAGTAGTAAATATAGCAATCAGCCCCAGCATTTT. Its protein is CSASSKYSNQPQHF.

The rearrangement uses TRBV6-5 and TRBJ1-5; the D is unclear. Germline lookup yields CDR1 MNHEY and CDR2 SVGAGI. This CDR3 contains 16 residues. V was shortened by 4 bases and J by 2 bases, with 15 bases between the two germline ends. The chain's CDR3 is CASSSRDIPGNQPQHF. Written as DNA, the CDR3 is TGTGCCAGCAGTTCCCGCGACATACCTGGCAATCAGCCCCAGCATTTT.

This clonotype was recorded a few times. This chain links TRBV28 with TRBJ1-1; unclear D gene. Germline V gene data show CDR1 as MDHEN and CDR2 as SYDVKM. The V end was cut by 5 bases, the J end by 0 bases, with 13 bases between. The CDR3 covers 15 residues. The CDR3 loop is CASSPWAVLNTEAFF. The DNA of the CDR3 is TGTGCCAGCAGTCCTTGGGCCGTTCTGAACACTGAAGCTTTCTTT.